Following are 5 T cell receptor beta chains from one sample sequenced in a study of type 1 regulatory T cells. TCRdb called the reads again in MiXCR, with one record for every CDR3 protein. The sample lists roughly 60,000 distinct CDR3 sequences; roughly 60% were seen once. Antigens of these TCRs are unknown. The sample taken for sequencing was cultured non-Tr1 T cells, either the whole culture or a sorted T cell fraction (not recorded which). The source is a human donor in good health.

This chain joins TRBV5-1 and TRBJ2-1, with a weak D call TRBD2 (7 bases). V was trimmed by 0 bases and J by 6 bases, leaving 28 bases between them. From germline, CDR1 is SGHRS and CDR2 YFSETQ. This CDR3 is 20 amino acids long. Here the CDR3 reads CASSLVGGIPRGGGPNEQFF. CDR3 in DNA: TGCGCCAGCAGCTTGGTAGGCGGGATCCCACGCGGCGGGGGCCCCAATGAGCAGTTCTTC.

CDR3 loop: CASSSPSSPTEAFF. As DNA, the CDR3 is TGTGCCAGCAGTTCCCCCTCGTCTCCTACTGAAGCTTTCTTT. This chain uses TRBV2 with TRBJ1-1, with no clear D. Germline-derived CDR1 and CDR2 are SNHLY and FYNNEI. The CDR3 has 14 residues. The ends were cut back, 5 bases at V and 5 bases at J, with 15 bases in the middle. Together with reference TRBV2 and TRBJ1-1, the CDR3 gives the full variable domain: EPEVTQTPSHQVTQMGQEVILRCVPISNHLYFYWYRQILGQKVEFLVSFYNNEISEKSEIFDDQFSVERPDGSNFTLKIRSTKLEDSAMYFCASSSPSSPTEAFFGQGTRLTVV.

The V gene is TRBV20-1, the J gene TRBJ1-4; perhaps TRBD1 as D (6 bases). This CDR3 region has 12 residues. Germline assignment: CDR1 DFQATT and CDR2 SNEGSKA (reference sequence). Trimming took off 6 bases at V and 8 bases at J, with 13 bases between the two ends. The CDR3 nucleotides are TGCAGTGCAAGGACAGTTGGCGAAAAACTGTTTTTT. This gives the protein CSARTVGEKLFF.

The chain couples TRBV2 to TRBJ2-3; D is possibly TRBD2 (6 bases). Germline lookup yields CDR1 SNHLY and CDR2 FYNNEI. Trimming cost V 7 bases and J 6 bases, with 14 bases left between them. The CDR3 loop spans 13 amino acids. The CDR3 is CASKSGEVDTQYF. Here the CDR3 DNA reads TGTGCCAGCAAAAGTGGGGAGGTGGATACGCAGTATTTT.

This sequence joins TRBV19 and TRBJ1-2; possible D gene TRBD1, 6 bases. Trimming removed 6 bases at V and 2 bases at J, with 10 bases between. This CDR3 is 13 amino acids long. Germline CDR1 reads LNHDA; CDR2 reads SQIVND (reference sequence). Here the CDR3 reads CASSDGQNYGYTF. CDR3 nucleotide sequence: TGTGCCAGTAGCGACGGACAGAACTATGGCTACACCTTC.